This entry lists 6 T cell receptor beta chains sequenced from one sample in a study of shared clonotypes between healthy human individuals. TCRdb's table, derived via immunoSEQ multiplex PCR, lists solely in-frame clones and lacks some. The sample has some 2.4 million clones; approximately 93% are singletons. Sequenced input: naive CD4+ T cells from PBMCs. Indicated subset: CD45RA+ positively selected. Receptors originate from a man between 18 and 35 years old in good health. Some clones in this sample may be carry-over from other donors' samples.

The rearrangement uses TRBV7-3 and TRBJ2-1; 8 positions agree with TRBD2. V gave up 3 bases and J gave up 12 bases; unmatched junction bases: 4. Germline CDR1 SGHTA, CDR2 FQGTGA. This CDR3 is 12 amino acids long. CDR3 in amino acids: CASSFPGGGQFF. The CDR3 bases are TGTGCCAGCAGCTTTCCGGGAGGGGGGCAGTTCTTC.

The rearrangement links TRBV15 to TRBJ1-4; D is unresolved. Trimming left V 0 bases short and J 10 bases short, with 12 bases between. The V gene's germline CDR1 is LNHNV and CDR2 YYDKDF (reference sequence). The CDR3 is made up of 14 amino acids. The CDR3 region has the DNA TGTGCCACCAGCAGAGATCGCACAGTTGGAAAACTGTTTTTT. Translating it yields CATSRDRTVGKLFF.

The J gene is TRBJ1-1, the V gene TRBV28; possible D gene TRBD1, 6 bases. This CDR3 contains 14 residues. CDR1 is MDHEN, CDR2 SYDVKM, per germline. Trimming removed 6 bases at V and 6 bases at J, with 17 bases between. The CDR3 nucleotides are TGTGCCAGCAGCCCCGGGGGCGCGTTGCCTGAAGCTTTCTTT. Residues: CASSPGGALPEAFF. Looking up the rest from reference TRBV28 and TRBJ1-1 gives the full variable domain: DVKVTQSSRYLVKRTGEKVFLECVQDMDHENMFWYRQDPGLGLRLIYFSYDVKMKEKGDIPEGYSVSREKKERFSLILESASTNQTSMYLCASSPGGALPEAFFGQGTRLTVV.

This chain uses TRBV7-9 with TRBJ2-7; no reliable D call. Germline loops: CDR1 SEHNR, CDR2 FQNEAQ (reference sequence). This CDR3 region has 12 residues. The germline V and J ends were trimmed by 2 bases and 4 bases, with 6 bases remaining between them. The CDR3 DNA reads as TGTGCCAGCAGCTTATTTCAGTACGAGCAGTACTTC. This gives the protein CASSLFQYEQYF.

The chain is built from TRBV29-1 and TRBJ2-7, with 7 bases identical to TRBD1. From germline, CDR1 is SQVTM and CDR2 ANQGSEA. The CDR3 is 15 amino acids. The V segment lost 5 bases and the J segment 3 bases; nucleotides outside the gene matches: 13. CDR3 sequence reads: CSVLFNPAGGYEQYF. Here the CDR3 DNA reads TGCAGCGTTCTTTTTAATCCGGCAGGGGGCTACGAGCAGTACTTC.

The V gene is TRBV4-2, the J gene TRBJ2-7; D is perhaps TRBD1 or TRBD2 (6 bases each). Trimming cost V 0 bases and J 4 bases, with 13 bases left between them. Germline V gene lookup returns CDR1 LGHNA and CDR2 YNFKEQ. The length of the CDR3 is 15 residues. CDR3: CASSQERGEWYEQYF. CDR3 in DNA: TGTGCCAGCAGCCAAGAAAGGGGGGAGTGGTACGAGCAGTACTTC.